One sample yielded the 25 T cell receptor beta chains listed below, sequenced in a study of blood T cell repertoires in COVID-19. Clones were read by immunoSEQ multiplex PCR, and TCRdb kept only the in-frame ones, dropping some. The sample carries a few hundred thousand clones, about 88% recorded once. The specimen was peripheral blood. The receptors stem from a human donor in a cohort sampled during active COVID-19.

In the case of this clone: This sample includes further DNA sequences coding for the same CDR3. The CDR3 region has the DNA TGTGCCATCAGACAGGGTGGAAACACCATATATTTT. This sequence encodes CAIRQGGNTIYF. This chain connects TRBV10-3 to TRBJ1-3, with D possibly TRBD1 on 6 matching bases. The CDR3 is 12 amino acids. Germline lookup yields CDR1 ENHRY and CDR2 SYGVKD. The V end lost 6 bases, the J end lost 3 bases, and 6 bases lay between the germline ends.

This chain links TRBV6-5 with TRBJ1-6; weak D call: TRBD1 (6 bases). This CDR3 region has 14 residues. V dropped 6 bases and J dropped 9 bases, with 15 bases sitting between them. The germline CDR1 and CDR2 sequences are MNHEY and SVGAGI. CDR3 loop: CASSLTGMASPLHF. CDR3 bases: TGTGCCAGCAGCCTTACAGGGATGGCTTCACCCCTCCACTTT.

The V call is TRBV29-1, the J call TRBJ1-5; D unclear. Per germline, CDR1 SQVTM and CDR2 ANQGSEA. Trimming took 4 bases from V and 1 from J, leaving 11 bases between them. This CDR3 region has 14 residues. In DNA, the CDR3 is TGCAGCGTTGGGGAGGGAGGCAGCAATCAGCCCCAGCATTTT. Its translation is CSVGEGGSNQPQHF.

V gene TRBV5-4 combines with J gene TRBJ1-1, with 9 bases matching TRBD1. CDR1 is SGHNT and CDR2 is YYREEE in the germline V gene (reference sequence). V gave up 3 bases and J gave up 4 bases; unmatched junction bases: 4. The CDR3 has 14 residues. CDR3 DNA sequence: TGTGCCAGCAGCTCGACAGGGGGGTTCACTGAAGCTTTCTTT. It codes for CASSSTGGFTEAFF.

The V gene is TRBV30, the J gene TRBJ2-7; 10 bases align to TRBD1. The J segment lost 5 bases and the V segment lost 1 base, leaving 5 bases of the junction unmatched. This CDR3 is built from 14 residues. Germline V gene lookup returns CDR1 GTSNPN and CDR2 SVGIG (reference sequence). CDR3 in amino acids: CAWSAGTGADEQYF. The CDR3 DNA sequence: TGTGCCTGGAGTGCCGGGACAGGGGCGGACGAGCAGTACTTC.

V gene TRBV30 combines with J gene TRBJ1-2, with D tentatively TRBD1 (5 bases). The ends were cut back, 0 bases at V and 6 bases at J, with 8 bases in the middle. Per germline, CDR1 GTSNPN and CDR2 SVGIG (reference sequence). The CDR3 totals 12 residues. CDR3 residues: CAWSVGGDGYTF. CDR3 DNA: TGTGCCTGGAGTGTGGGGGGGGATGGCTACACCTTC.

This rearrangement joins TRBV4-1 to TRBJ1-1, with a weak D call TRBD1 (5 bases). CDR3 length equals 14 residues. The V end was cut by 3 bases, the J end by 6 bases, with 14 bases between. Germline V CDR1 and CDR2: MGHRA, YSYEKL. The CDR3 is CASSHPLQGAEAFF. CDR3 nucleotides: TGCGCCAGCAGCCATCCACTTCAGGGCGCTGAAGCTTTCTTT.

The chain links TRBV18 to TRBJ2-5; 10 nucleotides match TRBD2. Trimming at V came to 5 bases and at J to 1 base, leaving 13 bases not matched to a gene. Looked up from germline, CDR1 is KGHSH and CDR2 is LQKENI. The CDR3 loop spans 18 amino acids. The CDR3 loop reads CASSKGLAGEASQETQYF. The CDR3 DNA sequence: TGTGCCAGCTCAAAGGGCCTAGCGGGGGAAGCGTCCCAAGAGACCCAGTACTTC.

The J gene is TRBJ2-5, the V gene TRBV29-1; TRBD1 matches at 8 bases. Germline CDR1 reads SQVTM; CDR2 reads ANQGSEA. The CDR3 is 14 residues long. J was trimmed by 4 bases and V by 7 bases; bases with no gene match: 11. The CDR3 sequence: CSAVSDRVGETQYF. The CDR3 bases are TGCAGCGCCGTTTCGGACAGGGTCGGAGAGACCCAGTACTTC.

This clone came up once. V usage is TRBV9 and J usage is TRBJ1-4; 8 nucleotides agree with TRBD1. V lost 4 bases to trimming and J lost 7 bases; unmatched junction nucleotides: 15. The CDR3 length is 17 residues. CDR1 SGDLS and CDR2 YYNGEE come from the germline V gene. The CDR3 region is CASSPTGAQGAGEKLFF. The CDR3 region has the DNA TGTGCCAGCAGCCCAACCGGGGCGCAGGGGGCGGGTGAAAAACTGTTTTTT.

V usage is TRBV7-2 and J usage is TRBJ2-7; 8 bases are shared with TRBD2. V shed 0 bases and J 2 bases; nucleotides not matched to a gene: 6. The CDR3 is 16 residues long. Germline V gene lookup returns CDR1 SGHTA and CDR2 FQGNSA. The CDR3 nucleotides read TGTGCCAGCAGCTTAGCCCGAGCGGGAGTGCCCTACGAGCAGTACTTC. Its protein product is CASSLARAGVPYEQYF.

The V call is TRBV19, the J call TRBJ2-2, with D perhaps TRBD2 (6 bases). Germline CDR1 and CDR2: LNHDA and SQIVND (reference sequence). The CDR3 consists of 14 residues. V was shortened by 3 bases and J by 4 bases, with 9 bases between the two germline ends. In nucleotides, the CDR3 is TGTGCCAGTAGTATTGGGGGGATCACCGGGGAGCTGTTTTTT. Encoded protein: CASSIGGITGELFF.

V gene TRBV18 combines with J gene TRBJ2-7; 8 positions agree with TRBD1. Germline lookup yields CDR1 KGHSH and CDR2 LQKENI. There are 15 residues in the CDR3. V shed 3 bases and J 7 bases; nucleotides not matched to a gene: 11. The CDR3 sequence is CASSPQTGVGEEQYF. The DNA of the CDR3 is TGTGCCAGCTCACCTCAGACAGGGGTAGGAGAGGAGCAGTACTTC.

Comments on this clone: A junction boundary mismatches the germline segment, possibly from a read error. The chain carries TRBV18 and TRBJ2-1; 7 bases are a match to TRBD2. The V gene's germline CDR1 is KGHSH and CDR2 LQKENI. This CDR3 comprises 16 residues. In DNA form, the CDR3 reads TGTGCCAGCTCCCAGGTCGTGACTAGCTCCCACAATGAGCAGTTCTTC. This sequence encodes CASSQVVTSSHNEQFF.

This clone was recorded once. The rearrangement joins TRBV19 to TRBJ2-5; weak D call: TRBD1 (6 bases). With 0 bases removed from V and 2 bases from J, the gap between germline ends came to 7 bases. The CDR3 is 14 residues long. Germline assignment: CDR1 LNHDA and CDR2 SQIVND (reference sequence). In DNA form, the CDR3 reads TGTGCCAGTAGTATAGATGGGACACAAGAGACCCAGTACTTC. This encodes CASSIDGTQETQYF.

The J gene is TRBJ2-3, the V gene TRBV5-4; 8 bases map to TRBD2. Trimming cost V 0 bases and J 8 bases; bases outside gene matches: 5. CDR3 size: 14 residues. Per the germline V gene, CDR1 is SGHNT and CDR2 is YYREEE (reference sequence). In DNA form, the CDR3 reads TGTGCCAGCAGCTTGGAGCTAGCGGGCGCTACGCAGTATTTT. It specifies CASSLELAGATQYF.

The rearrangement uses TRBV7-3 and TRBJ2-3, with 10 bases that match TRBD2. The V and J ends lost 4 bases and 3 bases, in that order; junction bases with no gene match: 1. Germline V gene data show CDR1 as SGHTA and CDR2 as FQGTGA. The length of the CDR3 is 14 residues. CDR3 region: CASSSSGGTDTQYF. CDR3 nucleotides: TGTGCCAGCAGCTCTAGCGGGGGTACAGATACGCAGTATTTT.

The chain uses TRBV11-2 and TRBJ2-3; the match to TRBD1 covers 7 bases. CDR3 length equals 15 residues. V was clipped by 1 base and J by 3 bases; unmatched bases: 4. The germline gives CDR1 SGHAT, CDR2 FQNNGV. The CDR3 is CASSLGQGVTDTQYF. The CDR3 nucleotides read TGTGCCAGCAGCTTAGGGCAGGGGGTGACAGATACGCAGTATTTT.

The genes are TRBV5-5 and TRBJ1-1; TRBD1 is a possible D gene (5 bases). Germline V CDR1 and CDR2: SGHKS, YYEKEE (reference sequence). The CDR3 is 14 residues long. V dropped 0 bases and J dropped 4 bases, with 10 bases sitting between them. As DNA, the CDR3 is TGTGCCAGCAGCTTGGTCAGGGTGCGCACTGAAGCTTTCTTT. Amino acids: CASSLVRVRTEAFF.

The V call is TRBV6-5, the J call TRBJ1-1; D might be TRBD1 (5 bases). The germline V gene encodes CDR1 MNHEY and CDR2 SVGAGI. The CDR3 is 11 amino acids. Trimming left V 6 bases short and J 7 bases short, with 9 bases between. This CDR3 reads CASRTDSEAFF. DNA of the CDR3: TGTGCCAGCAGGACAGACAGTGAAGCTTTCTTT.

J is TRBJ2-7 and V is TRBV5-1, with TRBD2 identical over 7 bases. J was trimmed by 5 bases and V by 2 bases; bases with no gene match: 7. The germline V gene has CDR1 SGHRS and CDR2 YFSETQ. This CDR3 has 14 amino acids. DNA for the CDR3: TGCGCCAGCAGCTTCTCGGGAGGTAAAAACGAGCAGTACTTC. Its translation: CASSFSGGKNEQYF.

In nucleotides, the CDR3 is TGTGCCAGCAGCTTGTCTCTCCGTCGCTACCGCCCCCCTAGCACAGATACGCAGTATTTT. Protein: CASSLSLRRYRPPSTDTQYF. The rearrangement links TRBV7-8 to TRBJ2-3; D unclear. CDR1 is SGHVS and CDR2 is FQNEAQ in the germline V gene. The CDR3 covers 20 residues. V shed 3 bases and J shed 0 bases, with 25 bases lying between them.

The CDR3 DNA reads as TGTGCCAGCAGCCAAGTTTCAGGGGATGGCTACACCTTC. It encodes CASSQVSGDGYTF. This chain uses TRBV3-1 (or the pseudogene TRBV3-2) with TRBJ1-2; D perhaps matches TRBD1 (6 bases). The V gene lost 1 base and the J gene lost 6 bases, with 9 bases spanning the gap. Germline V gives CDR1 LGHDT, CDR2 YNNKEL (reference sequence). The CDR3 length is 13 residues.

V gene TRBV5-5 combines with J gene TRBJ2-6, with TRBD1 as a possible D gene (6 bases). The CDR3 contains 16 residues. V was trimmed by 5 bases and J by 1 base, leaving 13 bases between them. CDR1 and CDR2 from the germline V gene are SGHKS and YYEKEE (reference sequence). The CDR3 loop is CASSKIQGSGANVLTF. CDR3 nucleotide sequence: TGTGCCAGCAGTAAGATACAGGGATCTGGGGCCAACGTCCTGACTTTC.

V and J are TRBV7-3 and TRBJ2-5; a possible D gene is TRBD2 (5 bases). Germline lookup yields CDR1 SGHTA and CDR2 FQGTGA. The CDR3 totals 15 residues. V dropped 3 bases and J dropped 5 bases, with 16 bases sitting between them. CDR3 DNA: TGTGCCAGCAGCTTGGACGGAAGGTCGGGGGAGACCCAGTACTTC. Translation: CASSLDGRSGETQYF.